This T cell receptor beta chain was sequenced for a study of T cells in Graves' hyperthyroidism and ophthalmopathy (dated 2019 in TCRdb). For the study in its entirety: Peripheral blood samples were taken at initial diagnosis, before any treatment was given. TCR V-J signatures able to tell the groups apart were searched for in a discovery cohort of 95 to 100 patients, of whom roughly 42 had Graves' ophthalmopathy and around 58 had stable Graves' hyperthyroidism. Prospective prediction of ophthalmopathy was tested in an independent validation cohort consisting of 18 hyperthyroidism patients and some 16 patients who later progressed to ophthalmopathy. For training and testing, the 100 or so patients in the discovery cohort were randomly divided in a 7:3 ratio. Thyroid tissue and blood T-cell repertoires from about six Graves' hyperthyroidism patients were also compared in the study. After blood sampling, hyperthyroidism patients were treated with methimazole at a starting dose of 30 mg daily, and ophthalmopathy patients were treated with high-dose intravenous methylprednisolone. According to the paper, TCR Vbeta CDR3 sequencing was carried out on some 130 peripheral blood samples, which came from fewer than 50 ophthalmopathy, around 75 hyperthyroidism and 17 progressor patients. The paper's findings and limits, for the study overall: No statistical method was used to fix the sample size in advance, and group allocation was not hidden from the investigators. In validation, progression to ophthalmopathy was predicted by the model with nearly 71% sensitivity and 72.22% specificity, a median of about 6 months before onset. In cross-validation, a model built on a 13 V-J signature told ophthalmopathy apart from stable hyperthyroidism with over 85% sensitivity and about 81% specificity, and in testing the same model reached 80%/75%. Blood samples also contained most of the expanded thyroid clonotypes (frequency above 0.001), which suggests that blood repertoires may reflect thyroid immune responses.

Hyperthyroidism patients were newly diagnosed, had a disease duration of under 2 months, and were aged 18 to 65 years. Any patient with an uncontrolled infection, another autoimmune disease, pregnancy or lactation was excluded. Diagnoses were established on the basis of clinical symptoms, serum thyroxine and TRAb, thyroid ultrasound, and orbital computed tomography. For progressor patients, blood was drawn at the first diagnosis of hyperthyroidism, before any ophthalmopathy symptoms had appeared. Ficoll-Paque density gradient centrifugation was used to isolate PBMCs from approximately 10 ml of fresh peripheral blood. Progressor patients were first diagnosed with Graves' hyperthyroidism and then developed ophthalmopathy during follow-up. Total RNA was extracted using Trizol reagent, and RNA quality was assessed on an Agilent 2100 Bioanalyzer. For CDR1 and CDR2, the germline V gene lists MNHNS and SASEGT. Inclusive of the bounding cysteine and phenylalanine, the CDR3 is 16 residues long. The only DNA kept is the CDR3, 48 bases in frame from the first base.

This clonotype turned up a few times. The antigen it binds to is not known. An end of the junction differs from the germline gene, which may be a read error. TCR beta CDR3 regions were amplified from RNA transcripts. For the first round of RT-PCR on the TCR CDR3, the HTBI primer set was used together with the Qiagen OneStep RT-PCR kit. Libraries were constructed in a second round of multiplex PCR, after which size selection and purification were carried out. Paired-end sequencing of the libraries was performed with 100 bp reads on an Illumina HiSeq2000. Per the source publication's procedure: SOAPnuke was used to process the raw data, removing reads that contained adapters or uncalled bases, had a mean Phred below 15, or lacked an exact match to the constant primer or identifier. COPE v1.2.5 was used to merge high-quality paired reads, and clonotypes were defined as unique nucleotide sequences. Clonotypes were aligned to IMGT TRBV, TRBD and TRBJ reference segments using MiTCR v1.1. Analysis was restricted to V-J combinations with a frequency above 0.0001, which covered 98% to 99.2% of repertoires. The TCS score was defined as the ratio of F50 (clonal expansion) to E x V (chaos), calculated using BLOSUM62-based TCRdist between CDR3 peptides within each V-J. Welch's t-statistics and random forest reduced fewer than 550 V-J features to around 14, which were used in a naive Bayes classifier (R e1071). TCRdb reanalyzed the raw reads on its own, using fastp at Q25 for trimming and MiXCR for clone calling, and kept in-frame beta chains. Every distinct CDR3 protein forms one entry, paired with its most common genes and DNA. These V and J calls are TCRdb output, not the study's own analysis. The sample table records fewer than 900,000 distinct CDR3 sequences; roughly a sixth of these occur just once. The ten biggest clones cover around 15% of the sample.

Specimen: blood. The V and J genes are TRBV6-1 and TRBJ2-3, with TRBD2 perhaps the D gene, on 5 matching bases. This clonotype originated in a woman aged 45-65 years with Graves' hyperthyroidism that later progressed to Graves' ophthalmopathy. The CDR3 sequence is CTSSELRVTSTDTQYF. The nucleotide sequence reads TGTACCAGCAGTGAATTGCGGGTTACTAGCACAGATACGCAGTATTTT.